The rows below give T cell receptor beta chains drawn from one sample of a study of T cell responses to AZD1222 COVID-19 vaccine. The protocol was immunoSEQ multiplex PCR, while the TCRdb copy is restricted to in-frame clones and leaves out a portion. Of over 150,000 clones listed, about 86% were seen once; the top ten hold approximately 0.5%. The material was peripheral blood, obtained on day 0 of AZD1222 vaccination. These TCRs come from an adult in good health. Each CDR3 is given with its conserved first and last residue. The D gene is left open where the match is weak. Rows give clone size only sometimes, using once, few, many, or a class for an expanded clone.

D gene: TRBD2
V gene: TRBV3-1/TRBV3-2
J gene: TRBJ2-1
clone size: NA
CDR3 DNA: TGTGCCAGCAGCCAAGGGGGCGGGAGGGGCAATGAGCAGTTCTTC
CDR3 protein: CASSQGGGRGNEQFF

D gene: NA
V gene: TRBV11-2
J gene: TRBJ1-1
clone size: NA
CDR3 DNA: TGTGCCAGCAGCCCCCCCTCCGAGGGGCTGGTGGACACTGAAGCTTTCTTT
CDR3 protein: CASSPPSEGLVDTEAFF

D gene: TRBD1
V gene: TRBV4-3
J gene: TRBJ1-5
clone size: once
CDR3 DNA: TGCGCCAGCAGCCAAAGATGGGGACAGGGTTACCAGCCCCAGCATTTT
CDR3 protein: CASSQRWGQGYQPQHF

D gene: NA
V gene: TRBV12-5
J gene: TRBJ1-1
clone size: NA
CDR3 DNA: TGTGCTAGTGGTTTGGAGGATGGTGAAGCTTTCTTT
CDR3 protein: CASGLEDGEAFF

D gene: TRBD2
V gene: TRBV19
J gene: TRBJ2-3
clone size: NA
CDR3 DNA: TGTGCCAGTAGACTAGCGGGAGAGCGAACAGATACGCAGTATTTT
CDR3 protein: CASRLAGERTDTQYF

D gene: TRBD1
V gene: TRBV27
J gene: TRBJ1-2
clone size: NA
CDR3 DNA: TGTGCCAGCAGTTTATTAGGTGACAGGGGCCATGGCTACACCTTC
CDR3 protein: CASSLLGDRGHGYTF

D gene: NA
V gene: TRBV19
J gene: TRBJ1-2
clone size: NA
CDR3 DNA: TGTGCCAGTAGTATGGCAGGGTCAGGCTACACCTTC
CDR3 protein: CASSMAGSGYTF

D gene: NA
V gene: TRBV5-5
J gene: TRBJ1-4
clone size: NA
CDR3 DNA: TGTGCCAGCACCCTGGACGAGGACCCCGGGCTGTTTTTT
CDR3 protein: CASTLDEDPGLFF

D gene: NA
V gene: TRBV6-5
J gene: TRBJ1-1
clone size: NA
CDR3 DNA: TGTGCCAGCAGTTCACCTTCAGCGAACACTGAAGCTTTCTTT
CDR3 protein: CASSSPSANTEAFF

D gene: NA
V gene: TRBV11-3
J gene: TRBJ1-1
clone size: NA
CDR3 DNA: TGTGCCAGCAGCTCGGGACCCAGGAACACTGAAGCTTTCTTT
CDR3 protein: CASSSGPRNTEAFF

D gene: NA
V gene: TRBV19
J gene: TRBJ2-7
clone size: once
CDR3 DNA: TGTGCCAGTAGTGACACAGGGTCCTATACCTACGAGCAGTACTTC
CDR3 protein: CASSDTGSYTYEQYF

D gene: TRBD2
V gene: TRBV19
J gene: TRBJ2-1
clone size: NA
CDR3 DNA: TGTGCCAGTAGTATAGATGGTACTAGCGGGAGGGATGAGCAGTTCTTC
CDR3 protein: CASSIDGTSGRDEQFF

D gene: NA
V gene: TRBV24-1
J gene: TRBJ2-1
clone size: NA
CDR3 DNA: TGTGCCACCAGTGACTTCGCCGCCTCCGGTAGGGATGAGCAGTTCTTC
CDR3 protein: CATSDFAASGRDEQFF

D gene: NA
V gene: TRBV12-3/TRBV12-4
J gene: TRBJ1-6
clone size: NA
CDR3 DNA: TGTGCCAGCAGTATCAATTCACCCCTCCACTTT
CDR3 protein: CASSINSPLHF

D gene: NA
V gene: TRBV28
J gene: TRBJ2-7
clone size: NA
CDR3 DNA: TGTGCCAGCAGTTTATCACTTCGGCAGAACTCCTACGAGCAGTACTTC
CDR3 protein: CASSLSLRQNSYEQYF

D gene: NA
V gene: TRBV30
J gene: TRBJ1-6
clone size: once
CDR3 DNA: TGTGCCGGATTAATAATGGGGGACGGAAATTCACCCCTCCACTTT
CDR3 protein: CAGLIMGDGNSPLHF

D gene: NA
V gene: TRBV9
J gene: TRBJ2-7
clone size: NA
CDR3 DNA: TGTGCCAGCAGCGTTTCAGACTTGAGCTCCTACGAGCAGTACTTC
CDR3 protein: CASSVSDLSSYEQYF

D gene: TRBD1
V gene: TRBV13
J gene: TRBJ1-2
clone size: NA
CDR3 DNA: TGTGCCAGCAGCCTCGGGACAGAACCAACCCCAAACTATGGCTACACCTTC
CDR3 protein: CASSLGTEPTPNYGYTF

D gene: NA
V gene: TRBV23-1
J gene: TRBJ1-5
clone size: NA
CDR3 DNA: TGCGCCTATACGGACGGCCATCAGCCCCAGCATTTT
CDR3 protein: CAYTDGHQPQHF

D gene: NA
V gene: TRBV12-3/TRBV12-4
J gene: TRBJ2-5
clone size: NA
CDR3 DNA: TGTGCCAGCATTCCCAAGCGCGGAGAGACCCAGTACTTC
CDR3 protein: CASIPKRGETQYF

D gene: NA
V gene: TRBV28
J gene: TRBJ2-7
clone size: NA
CDR3 DNA: TGTGCCAGCAGTTTGGAAGTGGGCGAGCAGTACTTC
CDR3 protein: CASSLEVGEQYF

D gene: TRBD2
V gene: TRBV12-5
J gene: TRBJ2-1
clone size: NA
CDR3 DNA: TGTGCTAGTGTTCGACCGACCGGGACTAGCGGCTACAATGAGCAGTTCTTC
CDR3 protein: CASVRPTGTSGYNEQFF

D gene: NA
V gene: TRBV21-1
J gene: TRBJ2-5
clone size: once
CDR3 DNA: TGTGCCAGCAGCAAACATACAGGCCGCCAAGAGACCCAGTACTTC
CDR3 protein: CASSKHTGRQETQYF

D gene: NA
V gene: TRBV11-2
J gene: TRBJ2-1
clone size: NA
CDR3 DNA: TGTGCCAGCAGCCGACAAAACGGGGCGGGTTTAGGCTCCTACAATGAGCAGTTCTTC
CDR3 protein: CASSRQNGAGLGSYNEQFF

D gene: TRBD1
V gene: TRBV6-5
J gene: TRBJ1-2
clone size: NA
CDR3 DNA: TGTGCCAGCAGTTTCTCAGGGGGGGCGCGGGGCTACACCTTC
CDR3 protein: CASSFSGGARGYTF

D gene: TRBD1
V gene: TRBV30
J gene: TRBJ2-2
clone size: few
CDR3 DNA: TGTGCCTGGGACCTTGTAGGGACAGCGTGGATGGAGAACACCGGGGAGCTGTTTTTT
CDR3 protein: CAWDLVGTAWMENTGELFF

D gene: NA
V gene: TRBV12-3/TRBV12-4
J gene: TRBJ2-5
clone size: NA
CDR3 DNA: TGTGCCAGCAGTCGGACCCCCGAGACCCAGTACTTC
CDR3 protein: CASSRTPETQYF

D gene: TRBD1
V gene: TRBV5-1
J gene: TRBJ2-1
clone size: NA
CDR3 DNA: TGCGCCAGCAGCTGGACAGGGGAAGTGGATGAGCAGTTCTTC
CDR3 protein: CASSWTGEVDEQFF

D gene: NA
V gene: TRBV9
J gene: TRBJ2-1
clone size: once
CDR3 DNA: TGTGCCAGCAGCGTGTTGGATGAGCAGTTCTTC
CDR3 protein: CASSVLDEQFF

D gene: TRBD1
V gene: TRBV7-8
J gene: TRBJ2-7
clone size: NA
CDR3 DNA: TGTGCCAGCAGGCCGGGACAGGGGGCCTCAGCGCAGTACTTC
CDR3 protein: CASRPGQGASAQYF

D gene: NA
V gene: TRBV10-3
J gene: TRBJ2-6
clone size: NA
CDR3 DNA: TGTGCCATCAGTGAAAGGGGGGGCGCAGATGGGGCCAACGTCCTGACTTTC
CDR3 protein: CAISERGGADGANVLTF

D gene: TRBD1
V gene: TRBV11-2
J gene: TRBJ1-6
clone size: few
CDR3 DNA: TGTGCCAGCACCGGACAGGGTAATTCACCCCTCCACTTT
CDR3 protein: CASTGQGNSPLHF

D gene: NA
V gene: TRBV5-1
J gene: TRBJ1-1
clone size: NA
CDR3 DNA: TGCGCCAGCAGCTTGGGTAGTGGTGAGTTTGAAGCTTTCTTT
CDR3 protein: CASSLGSGEFEAFF

D gene: NA
V gene: TRBV2
J gene: TRBJ1-1
clone size: once
CDR3 DNA: TGTGCCAGCAGTGATAATAAGAACACTGAAGCTTTCTTT
CDR3 protein: CASSDNKNTEAFF

D gene: NA
V gene: TRBV11-2
J gene: TRBJ1-3
clone size: NA
CDR3 DNA: TGTGCCAGCAGCTGGGACGCCTTAGACACCATATATTTT
CDR3 protein: CASSWDALDTIYF

D gene: TRBD1
V gene: TRBV19
J gene: TRBJ1-5
clone size: NA
CDR3 DNA: TGTGCCAGTAGTATAGCAGACAGGGGAGGCAATCAGCCCCAGCATTTT
CDR3 protein: CASSIADRGGNQPQHF

D gene: NA
V gene: TRBV7-9
J gene: TRBJ1-1
clone size: NA
CDR3 DNA: TGTGCCAGCAGCCTGACAGGGAACACTGAAGCTTTCTTT
CDR3 protein: CASSLTGNTEAFF

D gene: TRBD1
V gene: TRBV5-1
J gene: TRBJ1-1
clone size: NA
CDR3 DNA: TGCGCCAGCAGCTTGGCCACAGGGGACACTGAAGCTTTCTTT
CDR3 protein: CASSLATGDTEAFF

D gene: NA
V gene: TRBV7-2
J gene: TRBJ1-5
clone size: once
CDR3 DNA: TGTGCCAGCAGCTCCTGGGACTTGGGCAATCAGCCCCAGCATTTT
CDR3 protein: CASSSWDLGNQPQHF

D gene: TRBD1
V gene: TRBV14
J gene: TRBJ1-2
clone size: NA
CDR3 DNA: TGTGCCAGCAGCCAAGTAACAGGGGGCAACTATGGCTACACCTTC
CDR3 protein: CASSQVTGGNYGYTF

D gene: NA
V gene: TRBV15
J gene: TRBJ1-3
clone size: NA
CDR3 DNA: TGTGCCACCTCGGACAGATCCCACTCTGGAAACACCATATATTTT
CDR3 protein: CATSDRSHSGNTIYF